This TCR beta chain was found in a study of blood T cells in healthy people across ages (dated by TCRdb to between 2015 and 2016). For the study in its entirety: Template switching captured roughly one uniquely barcoded TCR beta cDNA molecule per two T cells in model experiments. To track age-related changes in TCR beta repertoire diversity, the study relied on deep sequencing normalized with unique cDNA molecular identifiers. Four age groups were formed from the donors: young (average approximately 15 years), middle-aged (around 41), aged (roughly 58) and long-lived (about 80). Donors of different ages were randomly distributed across sequencing lanes to avoid experimental bias. Two additional independent replicas of 1 million unique cDNA reads from the same blood draw were analyzed for two donors (one aged 18 to 30 and one aged 80 or older).

The library was built by means of 5' RACE. For sequencing, an Illumina HiSeq 2500 was employed. A second PCR of roughly 7 to 12 cycles was run with a J-beta primer mix and a sample-barcoded 5' primer. A template-switch 5' adaptor carrying 12 random nucleotides introduced a unique molecular identifier onto each TCR beta cDNA molecule. Each sample yielded at least 2.5 million CDR3-containing paired-end reads. First-strand cDNA synthesis was performed from all RNA using the Mint cDNA synthesis kit, with priming by a TRBC-specific oligonucleotide. After uracil-DNA glycosylase treatment, a first 18-cycle PCR used universal primers M1SS and BC2_uni_R on all cDNA. Under the source paper's analysis protocol: For normalization, 1 million high-quality reads, each with a distinct molecular identifier, were randomly selected from each sample. Reads with shared molecular identifiers were discarded instead of being binned into consensus sequences. MiTCR, run with a Q25 quality threshold and the strictest error-elimination algorithm, handled CDR3 identification, clonotype clustering and error correction. A nonparametric unseen species model with Euler transformation was used to estimate lower-bound total TCR beta diversity. The raw public reads went through TCRdb reprocessing: fastp at Q25, MiXCR clone calling, in-frame beta chains kept. Each CDR3 protein gets just one entry, which takes the most common genes and DNA from the rows behind it. The V and J calls, along with clone size, are taken from TCRdb and not from the paper's own processing. Present in this sample are fewer than 1.5 million distinct CDR3 sequences, 42% of which were seen just once. Approximately 7.9% of the sample is in the top ten clones.

Study-wide conclusions, independent of this receptor: There was a strong correlation between observed TCR beta diversity and the percentage of naive T cells measured by flow cytometry. Estimates of total diversity from one million sequenced T cells were regarded as lower bounds and underestimates. Because the CMV infection status of the donors was unknown, age-related changes in expanded clonotypes may potentially have been confounded. Compared with the aged group, the long-lived group had more naive CD4+ T cells, fewer expanded clones and increased TCR diversity, suggesting age selection. As age increased, observed TCR beta diversity per million T cells dropped in a roughly linear way, and a significant reduction was already evident by age roughly 36. Conclusive comparison of naive and antigen-experienced compartments was prevented by the profiling of bulk unsorted PBMCs.

Including the terminal cysteine and phenylalanine, the CDR3 comprises 13 residues. Only the CDR3 part of the read is kept: 39 bases, read in frame from the first base. As encoded in the germline V gene, CDR1 is SGHVS while CDR2 is FNYEAQ. The roughly 39 donors, aged about 6 to 100 years, were systemically healthy Caucasian individuals from Russia. Each donor gave 8 to 10 milliliters of peripheral blood, drawn into EDTA-treated Vacutainer tubes. Ficoll-Paque density-gradient centrifugation was used to isolate PBMCs, with at least 6.5 million per sample. Trizol reagent was used to extract total RNA from PBMCs, with at least 5.5 micrograms per sample. Naive CD45RAhigh/CD27high T cell percentages were measured by flow cytometry on a PBMC aliquot from every donor. On this clonotype itself: Its antigen remains undetermined. No much larger clone is present one base from it, and per-base qualities are unavailable.

Sequencing was done on a sample of blood. The sequence links TRBV7-6 to TRBJ2-7; possibly the D gene is TRBD1, per 5 matching bases. The end of the DNA is better explained by TRBJ2-5, so the J call may be wrong. This receptor was obtained from a woman in her late teens or twenties in good health. The bases are TGTGCCAGCAGCCCAGGGTTTGTGGAGACCCAGTACTTC. It specifies CASSPGFVETQYF.